The text below deals with one T cell receptor (beta chain). Its antigen is still unknown. The sample originates from a study of T-cell memory formation after mild COVID-19. Study in general: Largely donor-specific TCR clusters were found.

With 7 bases removed from V and 7 bases from J, the gap between germline ends came to 16 bases. This CDR3 has 13 residues. The V gene's germline CDR1 is SGHRS and CDR2 YFSETQ. Study results and limitations: For contracting clones, CD4+ ones sat mainly in CM and EM, CD8+ in EMRA. The appearance of some responding clones in pre-infection memory suggested that cross-reactive memory joined.

Employing constant-segment primers, 5'RACE generated TCR alpha and TCR beta cDNA libraries bearing sample barcodes and UMIs. TCRdb analysed the 5' RACE reads with MiXCR anew, one entry per CDR3 protein. The table lists hundreds of thousands of distinct CDR3 sequences, around 27% of them singletons. This clonotype was sampled from an adult woman who had mild COVID-19 (a few samples of this study predate the infection). Cell type and time point are not known. Material: PBMCs or a T cell subset sorted from them (not recorded which). V gene TRBV5-1 combines with J gene TRBJ2-3, with a possible D match to TRBD1 (6 bases). This CDR3 reads CASGNAGDHTQYF. The DNA of the CDR3 is TGCGCCAGCGGAAACGCAGGGGACCATACGCAGTATTTT.